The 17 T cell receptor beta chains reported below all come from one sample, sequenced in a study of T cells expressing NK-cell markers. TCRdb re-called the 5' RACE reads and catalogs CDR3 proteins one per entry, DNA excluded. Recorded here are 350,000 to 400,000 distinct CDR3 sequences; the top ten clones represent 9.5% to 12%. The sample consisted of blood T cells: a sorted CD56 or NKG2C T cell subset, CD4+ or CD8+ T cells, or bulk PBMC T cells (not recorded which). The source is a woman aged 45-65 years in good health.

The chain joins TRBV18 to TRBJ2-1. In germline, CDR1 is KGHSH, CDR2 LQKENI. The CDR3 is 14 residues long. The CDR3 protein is CASSPPGPYNEQFF.

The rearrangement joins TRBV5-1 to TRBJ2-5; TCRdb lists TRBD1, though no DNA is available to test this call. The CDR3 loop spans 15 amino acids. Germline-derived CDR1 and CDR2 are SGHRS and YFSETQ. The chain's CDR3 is CASSLQGQGQETQYF.

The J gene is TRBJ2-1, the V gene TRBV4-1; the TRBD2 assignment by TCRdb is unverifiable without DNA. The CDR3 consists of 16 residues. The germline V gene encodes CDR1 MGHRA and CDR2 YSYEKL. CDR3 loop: CASSHPDPRTRTEQFF.

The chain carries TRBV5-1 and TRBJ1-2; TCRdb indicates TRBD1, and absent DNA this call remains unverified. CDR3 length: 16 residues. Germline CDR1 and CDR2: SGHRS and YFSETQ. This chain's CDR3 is CASSKTGGQVNYGYTF. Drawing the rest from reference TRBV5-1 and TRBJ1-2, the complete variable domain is KAGVTQTPRYLIKTRGQQVTLSCSPISGHRSVSWYQQTPGQGLQFLFEYFSETQRNKGNFPGRFSGRQFSNSRSEMNVSTLELGDSALYLCASSKTGGQVNYGYTFGSGTRLTVV.

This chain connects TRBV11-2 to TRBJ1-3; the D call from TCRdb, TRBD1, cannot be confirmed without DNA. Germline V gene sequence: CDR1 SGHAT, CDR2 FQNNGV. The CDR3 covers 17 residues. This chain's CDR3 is CASRFNQGRFSGNTIYF.

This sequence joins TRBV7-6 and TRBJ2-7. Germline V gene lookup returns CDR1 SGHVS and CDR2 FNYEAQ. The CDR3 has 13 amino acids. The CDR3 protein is CASSLERSYEQYF.

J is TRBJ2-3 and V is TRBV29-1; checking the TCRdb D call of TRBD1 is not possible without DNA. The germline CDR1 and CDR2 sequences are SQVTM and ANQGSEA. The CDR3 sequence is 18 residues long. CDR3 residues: CSVLGSSKTGTSTDTQYF.

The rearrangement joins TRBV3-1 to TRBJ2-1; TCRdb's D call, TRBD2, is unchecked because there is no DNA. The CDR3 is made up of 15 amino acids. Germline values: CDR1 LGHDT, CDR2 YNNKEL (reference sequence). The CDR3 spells CASSPTSGRWNEQFF.

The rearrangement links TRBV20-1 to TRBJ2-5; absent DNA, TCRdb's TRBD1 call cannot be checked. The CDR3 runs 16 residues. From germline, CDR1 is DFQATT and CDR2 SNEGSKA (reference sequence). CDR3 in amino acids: CSATRRDRGYQETQYF.

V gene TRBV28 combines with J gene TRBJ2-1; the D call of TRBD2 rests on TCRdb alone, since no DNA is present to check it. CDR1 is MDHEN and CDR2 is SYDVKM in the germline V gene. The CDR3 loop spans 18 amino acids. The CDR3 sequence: CASSFPRTSGSPPHEQFF.

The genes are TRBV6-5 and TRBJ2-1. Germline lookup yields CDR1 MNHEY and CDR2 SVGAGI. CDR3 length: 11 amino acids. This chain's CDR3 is CASSYFERKFF.

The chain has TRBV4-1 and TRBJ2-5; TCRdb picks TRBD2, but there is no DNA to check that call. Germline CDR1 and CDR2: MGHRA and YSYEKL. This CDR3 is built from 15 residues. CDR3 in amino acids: CASSQGTSGGETQYF.

The CDR3 region is CASSTGTSGSRQETQYF. This chain connects TRBV5-1 to TRBJ2-5; the D gene TCRdb calls, TRBD2, cannot be checked with no DNA. CDR3 length: 17 amino acids. Per germline, CDR1 SGHRS and CDR2 YFSETQ. Full variable domain (outside the CDR3, taken from reference TRBV5-1 and TRBJ2-5): KAGVTQTPRYLIKTRGQQVTLSCSPISGHRSVSWYQQTPGQGLQFLFEYFSETQRNKGNFPGRFSGRQFSNSRSEMNVSTLELGDSALYLCASSTGTSGSRQETQYFGPGTRLLVL.

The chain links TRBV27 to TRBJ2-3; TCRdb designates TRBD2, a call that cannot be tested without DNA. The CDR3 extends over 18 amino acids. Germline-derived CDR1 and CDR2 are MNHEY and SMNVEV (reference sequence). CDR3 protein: CASSLFGPSGRAFDTQYF.

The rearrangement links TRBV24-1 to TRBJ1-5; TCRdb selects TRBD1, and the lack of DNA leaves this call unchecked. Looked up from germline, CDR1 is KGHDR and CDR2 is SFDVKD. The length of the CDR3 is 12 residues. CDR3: CATQGDNQPQHF.

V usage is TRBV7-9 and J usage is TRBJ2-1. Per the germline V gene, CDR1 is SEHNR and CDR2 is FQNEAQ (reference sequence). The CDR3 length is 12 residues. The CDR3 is CASVESYNEQFF.

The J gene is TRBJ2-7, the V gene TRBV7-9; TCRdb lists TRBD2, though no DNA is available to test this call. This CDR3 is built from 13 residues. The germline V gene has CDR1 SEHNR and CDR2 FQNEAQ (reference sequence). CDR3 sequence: CASRGKGHHEQYF.